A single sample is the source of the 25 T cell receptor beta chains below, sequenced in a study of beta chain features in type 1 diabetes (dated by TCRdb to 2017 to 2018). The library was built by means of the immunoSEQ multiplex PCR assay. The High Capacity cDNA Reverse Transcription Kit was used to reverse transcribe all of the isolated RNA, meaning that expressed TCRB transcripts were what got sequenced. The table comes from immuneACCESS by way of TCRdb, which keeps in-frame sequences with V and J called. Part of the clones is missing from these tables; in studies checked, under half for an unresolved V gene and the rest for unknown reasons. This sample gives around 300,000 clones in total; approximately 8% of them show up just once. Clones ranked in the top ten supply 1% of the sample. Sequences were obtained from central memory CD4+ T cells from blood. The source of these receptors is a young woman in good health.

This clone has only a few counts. CDR3 bases: TGTGCCAGCGGCCTCTCGCGGTCCTCATACAATGAGCAGTTCTTC. Encoded protein: CASGLSRSSYNEQFF. V gene TRBV7-2 combines with J gene TRBJ2-1; unclear D gene. The V end lost 8 bases, the J end lost 4 bases, and 18 bases lay between the germline ends. The CDR3 has 15 amino acids. The germline V gene encodes CDR1 SGHTA and CDR2 FQGNSA.

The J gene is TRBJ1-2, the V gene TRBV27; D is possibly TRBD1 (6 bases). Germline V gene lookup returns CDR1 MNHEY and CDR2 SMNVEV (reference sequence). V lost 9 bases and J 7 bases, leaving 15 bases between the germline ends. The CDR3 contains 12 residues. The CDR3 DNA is TGTGCCAGTTACAACAGGGTTAGTGGCTACACCTTC. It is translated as CASYNRVSGYTF.

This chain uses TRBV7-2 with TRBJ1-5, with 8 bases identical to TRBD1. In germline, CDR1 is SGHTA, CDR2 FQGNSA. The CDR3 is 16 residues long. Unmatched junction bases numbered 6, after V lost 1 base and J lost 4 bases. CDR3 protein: CASSLEGGQGNQPQHF. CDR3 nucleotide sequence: TGTGCCAGCAGCTTAGAAGGAGGACAGGGAAATCAGCCCCAGCATTTT.

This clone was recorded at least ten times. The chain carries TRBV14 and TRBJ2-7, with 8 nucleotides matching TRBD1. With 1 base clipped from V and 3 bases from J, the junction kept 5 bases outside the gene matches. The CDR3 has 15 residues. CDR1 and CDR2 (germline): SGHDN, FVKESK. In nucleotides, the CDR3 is TGTGCCAGCAGCCAAGCCCGACAGGGGAACTACGAGCAGTACTTC. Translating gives CASSQARQGNYEQYF.

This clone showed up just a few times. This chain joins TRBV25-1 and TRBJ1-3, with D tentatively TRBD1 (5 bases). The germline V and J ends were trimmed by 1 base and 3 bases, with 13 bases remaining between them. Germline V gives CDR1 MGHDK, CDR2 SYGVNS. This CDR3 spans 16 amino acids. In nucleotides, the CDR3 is TGTGCCAGCAGTGAATCTGGGGGACCTGGTGGAAACACCATATATTTT. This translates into CASSESGGPGGNTIYF. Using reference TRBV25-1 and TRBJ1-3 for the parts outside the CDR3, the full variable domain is EADIYQTPRYLVIGTGKKITLECSQTMGHDKMYWYQQDPGMELHLIHYSYGVNSTEKGDLSSESTVSRIRTEHFPLTLESARPSHTSQYLCASSESGGPGGNTIYFGEGSWLTVV.

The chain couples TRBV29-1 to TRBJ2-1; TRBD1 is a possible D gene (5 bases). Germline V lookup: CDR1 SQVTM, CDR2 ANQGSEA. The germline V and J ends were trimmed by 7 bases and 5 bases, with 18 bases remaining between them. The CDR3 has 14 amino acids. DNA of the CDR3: TGCAGCGCTGACGACTGGCAGGGCGACAATGAGCAGTTCTTC. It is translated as CSADDWQGDNEQFF.

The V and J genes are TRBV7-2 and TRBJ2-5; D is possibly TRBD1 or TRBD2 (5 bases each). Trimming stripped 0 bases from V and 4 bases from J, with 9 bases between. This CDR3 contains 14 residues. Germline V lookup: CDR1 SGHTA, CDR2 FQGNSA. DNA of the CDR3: TGTGCCAGCAGCTTAGCAGGGACCGCAGAGACCCAGTACTTC. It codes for CASSLAGTAETQYF. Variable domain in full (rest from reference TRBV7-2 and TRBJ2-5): GAGVSQSPSNKVTEKGKDVELRCDPISGHTALYWYRQSLGQGLEFLIYFQGNSAPDKSGLPSDRFSAERTGGSVSTLTIQRTQQEDSAVYLCASSLAGTAETQYFGPGTRLLVL.

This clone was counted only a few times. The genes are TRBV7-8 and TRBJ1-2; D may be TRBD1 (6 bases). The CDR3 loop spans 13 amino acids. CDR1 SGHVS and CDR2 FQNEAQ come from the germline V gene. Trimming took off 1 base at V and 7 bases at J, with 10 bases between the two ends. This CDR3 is CASSLDRAGGYTF. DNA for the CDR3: TGTGCCAGCAGCTTAGACAGGGCGGGTGGCTACACCTTC.

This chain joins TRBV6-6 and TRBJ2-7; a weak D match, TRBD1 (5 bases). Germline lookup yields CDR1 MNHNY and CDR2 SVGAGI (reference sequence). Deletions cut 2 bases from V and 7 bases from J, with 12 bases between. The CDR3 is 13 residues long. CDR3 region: CASSYAQGREQYV. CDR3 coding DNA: TGTGCCAGCAGTTACGCGCAGGGTAGGGAGCAGTACGTC.

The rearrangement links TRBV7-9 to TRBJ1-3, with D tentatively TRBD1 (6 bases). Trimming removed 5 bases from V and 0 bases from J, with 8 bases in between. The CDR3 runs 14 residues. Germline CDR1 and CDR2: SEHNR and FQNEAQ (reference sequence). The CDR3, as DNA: TGTGCCAGCAGCCAGGGGTTCTCTGGAAACACCATATATTTT. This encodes CASSQGFSGNTIYF.

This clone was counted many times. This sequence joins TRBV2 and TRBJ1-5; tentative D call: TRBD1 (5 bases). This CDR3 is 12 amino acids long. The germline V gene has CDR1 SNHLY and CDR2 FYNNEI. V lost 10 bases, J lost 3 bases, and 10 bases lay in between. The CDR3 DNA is TGTGCCACCTCGGGGCCCAATCAGCCCCAGCATTTT. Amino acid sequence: CATSGPNQPQHF.

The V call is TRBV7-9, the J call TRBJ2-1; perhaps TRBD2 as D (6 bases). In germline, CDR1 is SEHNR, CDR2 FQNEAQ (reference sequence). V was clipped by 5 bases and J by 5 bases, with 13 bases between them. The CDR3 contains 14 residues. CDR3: CASSNSGGHNEQFF. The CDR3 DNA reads TGTGCCAGCAGCAATAGCGGAGGACACAATGAGCAGTTCTTC.

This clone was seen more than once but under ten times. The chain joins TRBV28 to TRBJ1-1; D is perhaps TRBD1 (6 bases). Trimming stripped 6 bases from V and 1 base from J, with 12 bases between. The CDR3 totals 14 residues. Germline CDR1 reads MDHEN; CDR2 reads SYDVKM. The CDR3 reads CASSPLDRNTEAFF. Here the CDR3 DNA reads TGTGCCAGCAGCCCGTTGGACAGGAACACTGAAGCTTTCTTT.

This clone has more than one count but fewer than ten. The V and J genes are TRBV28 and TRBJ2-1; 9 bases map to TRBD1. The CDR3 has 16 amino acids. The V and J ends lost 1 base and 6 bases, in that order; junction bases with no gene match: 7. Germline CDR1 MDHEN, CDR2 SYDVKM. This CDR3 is CASSLYGTGYFNEQFF. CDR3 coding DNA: TGTGCCAGCAGTTTATACGGGACAGGGTATTTCAATGAGCAGTTCTTC.

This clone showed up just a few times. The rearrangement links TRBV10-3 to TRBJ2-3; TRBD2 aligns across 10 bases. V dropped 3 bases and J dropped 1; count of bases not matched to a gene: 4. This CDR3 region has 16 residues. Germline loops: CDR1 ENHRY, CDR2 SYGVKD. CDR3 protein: CAISENLAGGTDTQYF. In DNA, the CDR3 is TGTGCCATCAGTGAAAACCTAGCGGGAGGCACAGATACGCAGTATTTT.

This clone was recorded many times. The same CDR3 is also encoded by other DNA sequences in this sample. The chain's CDR3 is CASSPRSESYEQYF. The CDR3 DNA is TGTGCCAGCTCACCACGTAGTGAATCCTACGAGCAGTACTTC. This chain connects TRBV18 to TRBJ2-7; no firm D call. Looked up from germline, CDR1 is KGHSH and CDR2 is LQKENI. The CDR3 is 14 amino acids. Deletions cut 1 base from V and 1 base from J, with 8 bases between.

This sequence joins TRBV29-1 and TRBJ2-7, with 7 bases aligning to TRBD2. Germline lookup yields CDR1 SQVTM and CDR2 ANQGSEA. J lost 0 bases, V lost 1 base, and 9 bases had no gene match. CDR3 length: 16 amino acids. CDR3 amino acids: CSVEGVGRGSSYEQYF. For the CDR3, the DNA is TGCAGCGTTGAAGGGGTAGGCCGCGGGAGCTCCTACGAGCAGTACTTC.

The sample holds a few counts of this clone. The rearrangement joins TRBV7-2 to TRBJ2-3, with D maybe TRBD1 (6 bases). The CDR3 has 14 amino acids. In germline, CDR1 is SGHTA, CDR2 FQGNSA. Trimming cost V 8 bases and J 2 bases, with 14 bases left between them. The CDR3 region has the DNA TGTGCCAGCGGTGTACAGGGCGCCACAGATACGCAGTATTTT. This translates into CASGVQGATDTQYF.

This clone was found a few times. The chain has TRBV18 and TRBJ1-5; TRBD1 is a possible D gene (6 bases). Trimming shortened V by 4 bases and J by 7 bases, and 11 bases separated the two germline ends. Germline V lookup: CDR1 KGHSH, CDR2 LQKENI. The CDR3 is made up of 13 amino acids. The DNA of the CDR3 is TGTGCCAGCTCACAGGCAGGGGACCAGCCCCAGCATTTT. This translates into CASSQAGDQPQHF.

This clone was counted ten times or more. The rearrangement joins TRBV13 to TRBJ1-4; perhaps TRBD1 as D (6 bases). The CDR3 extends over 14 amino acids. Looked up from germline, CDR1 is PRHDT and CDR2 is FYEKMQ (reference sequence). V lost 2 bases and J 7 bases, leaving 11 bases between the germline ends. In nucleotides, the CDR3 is TGTGCCAGCAGCTTATTGGGGGCTGCTGAAAAACTGTTTTTT. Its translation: CASSLLGAAEKLFF. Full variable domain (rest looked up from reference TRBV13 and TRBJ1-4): AAGVIQSPRHLIKEKRETATLKCYPIPRHDTVYWYQQGPGQDPQFLISFYEKMQSDKGSIPDRFSAQQFSDYHSELNMSSLELGDSALYFCASSLLGAAEKLFFGSGTQLSVL.

The CDR3 spells CASSRTSGSGELFF. The CDR3 DNA sequence: TGTGCCAGCAGCCGGACTAGCGGGAGCGGGGAGCTGTTTTTT. The V gene is TRBV7-9, the J gene TRBJ2-2; TRBD2 agrees at 13 bases. CDR1 SEHNR and CDR2 FQNEAQ come from the germline V gene (reference sequence). The CDR3 contains 14 residues. After removal of 5 bases from V and 7 bases from J, the junction contained 1 base not matched to a gene.

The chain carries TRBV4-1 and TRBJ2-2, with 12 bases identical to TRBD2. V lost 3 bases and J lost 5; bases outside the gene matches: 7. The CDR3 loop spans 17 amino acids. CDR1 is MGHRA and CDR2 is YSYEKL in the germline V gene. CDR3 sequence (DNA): TGCGCCAGCAGCCATCCCGCTAGCGGGGGGGCAACCGGGGAGCTGTTTTTT. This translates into CASSHPASGGATGELFF.

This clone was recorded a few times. This CDR3 reads CASSERGLGYTF. In DNA, the CDR3 is TGTGCCAGCAGTGAAAGGGGGTTAGGCTACACCTTC. This rearrangement joins TRBV2 to TRBJ1-2; D is perhaps TRBD1 (6 bases). Trimming took off 2 bases at V and 8 bases at J, with 9 bases between the two ends. This CDR3 has 12 residues. Germline V gene data show CDR1 as SNHLY and CDR2 as FYNNEI.

CDR3 in amino acids: CASSLGGPPTDTQYF. The CDR3 nucleotides read TGTGCCAGCAGCTTAGGGGGTCCCCCCACAGATACGCAGTATTTT. The gene calls are TRBV7-2 and TRBJ2-3, with D hard to call. V lost 1 base to trimming and J lost 2 bases, with 10 bases between them. Germline V lookup: CDR1 SGHTA, CDR2 FQGNSA. The CDR3 contains 15 residues.

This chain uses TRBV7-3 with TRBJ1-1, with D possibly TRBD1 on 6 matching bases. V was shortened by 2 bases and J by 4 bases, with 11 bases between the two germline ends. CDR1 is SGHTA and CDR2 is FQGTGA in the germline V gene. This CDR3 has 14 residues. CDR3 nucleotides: TGTGCCAGCAGCTTACAGGGGCTAGGCACTGAAGCTTTCTTT. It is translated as CASSLQGLGTEAFF. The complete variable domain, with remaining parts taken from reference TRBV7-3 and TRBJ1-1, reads GAGVSQTPSNKVTEKGKYVELRCDPISGHTALYWYRQSLGQGPEFLIYFQGTGAADDSGLPNDRFFAVRPEGSVSTLKIQRTERGDSAVYLCASSLQGLGTEAFFGQGTRLTVV.